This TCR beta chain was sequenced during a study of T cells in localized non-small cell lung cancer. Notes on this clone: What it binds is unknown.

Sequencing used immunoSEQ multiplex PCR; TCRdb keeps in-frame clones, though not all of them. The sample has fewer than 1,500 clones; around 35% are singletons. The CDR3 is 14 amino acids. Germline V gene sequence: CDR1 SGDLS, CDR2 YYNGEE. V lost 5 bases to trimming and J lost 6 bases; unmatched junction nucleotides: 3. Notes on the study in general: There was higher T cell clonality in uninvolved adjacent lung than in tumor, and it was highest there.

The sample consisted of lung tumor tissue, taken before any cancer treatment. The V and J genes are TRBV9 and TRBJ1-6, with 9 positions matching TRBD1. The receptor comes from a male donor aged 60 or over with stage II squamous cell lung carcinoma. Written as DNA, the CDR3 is TGTGCCAGCAGGGGGACAGGGCTTAATTCACCCCTCCACTTT. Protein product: CASRGTGLNSPLHF. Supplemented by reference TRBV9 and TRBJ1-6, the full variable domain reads DSGVTQTPKHLITATGQRVTLRCSPRSGDLSVYWYQQSLDQGLQFLIQYYNGEERAKGNILERFSAQQFPDLHSELNLSSLELGDSALYFCASRGTGLNSPLHFGNGTRLTVT.